This T cell receptor beta chain stems from a study of cytomegalovirus exposure and HLA in healthy donors. Study-wide findings and caveats: Among CMV-associated TCR beta chains, most appeared HLA-restricted in a later analysis. High specificity and sensitivity for cytomegalovirus status were reported for the classifier. Reports indicate that TCR beta sequences accurately predicted the HLA-A and HLA-B alleles of most subjects. In vitro, three CMV-associated chains proved specific for CMV antigens.

This clone turned up a few times. Its antigen is currently unknown. The germline V gene has CDR1 KGHSH and CDR2 LQKENI. V gave up 6 bases and J gave up 1 base; unmatched junction bases: 13. CDR3 length: 18 amino acids. The PCR employed 60 Vbeta primers together with 13 Jbeta primers. The data were produced by immunoSEQ multiplex PCR, yet TCRdb's version contains in-frame clones alone and is incomplete. This table has 120,000 to 150,000 clones, roughly 84% appearing once. V gene TRBV18 combines with J gene TRBJ2-3; TRBD2 aligns across 10 bases. The source of this sequence is a boy younger than 10 in good health and CMV-seronegative. Sequencing was performed on PBMCs. Here the CDR3 reads CASSLRTSGERGTDTQYF. The DNA for the CDR3 is TGTGCCAGCTCGCTTCGGACTAGCGGCGAGAGAGGCACAGATACGCAGTATTTT.